These 10 T cell receptor beta chains were sequenced from one sample in a study of shared clonotypes between healthy human individuals. Sequencing was performed with immunoSEQ multiplex PCR; in TCRdb, only in-frame clones are kept and a portion is missing. Of approximately 480,000 clones in the sample, about three quarters were seen once. The sequenced sample consisted of PBMCs. Receptors were obtained from a woman between 35 and 50 years old in good health. Some clones in this sample may be carry-over from other donors' samples.

The V gene is TRBV7-2, the J gene TRBJ1-1, with D tentatively TRBD1 (5 bases). V was pared by 5 bases and J by 1 base, with 14 bases between. This CDR3 region has 15 residues. From germline, CDR1 is SGHTA and CDR2 FQGNSA. Here the CDR3 reads CASSLSSGTNTEAFF. CDR3 DNA sequence: TGTGCCAGCAGCCTTTCCTCGGGGACGAACACTGAAGCTTTCTTT.

The rearrangement uses TRBV7-2 and TRBJ2-5; 9 bases fit TRBD2. The V gene's germline CDR1 is SGHTA and CDR2 FQGNSA. Germline trimming cut 1 base from V and 3 bases from J; bases unmatched to any gene: 12. The CDR3 contains 18 residues. As DNA, the CDR3 is TGTGCCAGCAGCTTAGTTAGACTAGCGGATATGGGGAAAGAGACCCAGTACTTC. Amino acid sequence: CASSLVRLADMGKETQYF.

This chain joins TRBV11-2 and TRBJ2-7; 14 nucleotides match TRBD2. The germline V gene has CDR1 SGHAT and CDR2 FQNNGV. The CDR3 length is 14 residues. J gave up 4 bases and V 8 bases, and 4 bases lay outside the gene matches. The CDR3 nucleotides read TGTGCCAGCCGGGGACTAGCGGGAGAATACGAGCAGTACTTC. Amino acid sequence: CASRGLAGEYEQYF.

Notes on this clone: This likely reflects a read error, since a far larger clone is one base away. The same CDR3 is also encoded by other DNA sequences in this sample. The chain uses TRBV7-3 and TRBJ2-2; the D is unclear. The CDR3 loop spans 13 amino acids. Germline CDR1 is SGHTA and CDR2 is FQGTGA. V was clipped by 3 bases and J by 3 bases, with 5 bases between them. CDR3 sequence: CASSFTHTGELFF. The DNA of the CDR3 is TGTGCCAGCAGCTTTACACACACCGGGGAGCTGTTTTTT.

Turning to this clone: Different DNA sequences within this sample yield the same CDR3. DNA of the CDR3: TGTGCCAGCAGCTTAGGCGGAAACACCGGGGAGCTGTTTTTT. Protein product: CASSLGGNTGELFF. V is TRBV7-9 and J is TRBJ2-2; D gene uncertain. Germline loops: CDR1 SEHNR, CDR2 FQNEAQ (reference sequence). This CDR3 has 14 residues. V gave up 1 base and J gave up 2 bases, with 5 bases separating them. Based on the CDR3 plus reference TRBV7-9 and TRBJ2-2, the full variable domain is DTGVSQNPRHKITKRGQNVTFRCDPISEHNRLYWYRQTLGQGPEFLTYFQNEAQLEKSRLLSDRFSAERPKGSFSTLEIQRTEQGDSAMYLCASSLGGNTGELFFGEGSRLTVL.

CDR3 sequence (DNA): TGTGCCAGCAGTTTTTCTAGCGAATCAGAGACCCAGTACTTC. Its protein product is CASSFSSESETQYF. The chain uses TRBV6-1 and TRBJ2-5, with D possibly being TRBD2 (6 bases). Germline CDR1 is MNHNS and CDR2 is SASEGT. The CDR3 runs to 14 residues. Trimming shortened V by 5 bases and J by 4 bases, and 14 bases separated the two germline ends.

This clone was recorded many times. CDR3 nucleotides: TGTGCCAGCCATGACGGGCTTTATGGCTACACCTTC. Amino acid sequence: CASHDGLYGYTF. The chain joins TRBV27 to TRBJ1-2; D ambiguous. CDR1 is MNHEY and CDR2 is SMNVEV in the germline V gene (reference sequence). This CDR3 has 12 residues. Trimming stripped 8 bases from V and 5 bases from J, with 12 bases between.

Points on this clone: Other DNA sequences in this sample translate to the same CDR3. The gene calls are TRBV28 and TRBJ1-2, with a possible D match to TRBD1 (5 bases). CDR1 MDHEN and CDR2 SYDVKM come from the germline V gene. The CDR3 consists of 13 residues. V lost 6 bases and J 4 bases, leaving 12 bases between the germline ends. The CDR3 nucleotides read TGTGCCAGCAGCTTGGGTGGGGCCTATGGCTACACCTTC. This translates into CASSLGGAYGYTF.

Only a few counts were recorded for this clone. This sequence joins TRBV2 and TRBJ2-7, with 7 bases lining up with TRBD1. V was clipped by 3 bases and J by 8 bases; unmatched bases: 1. Germline CDR1 SNHLY, CDR2 FYNNEI. This CDR3 is 11 amino acids long. The DNA for the CDR3 is TGTGCCAGCAGTGAGGGACAGAAGCAGTACTTC. Amino acids: CASSEGQKQYF.

In nucleotides, the CDR3 is TGTGCCAGTATCGGCCCTAGGGACAGCGGCAATCAGCCCCAGCATTTT. Its protein is CASIGPRDSGNQPQHF. The chain carries TRBV19 and TRBJ1-5, with 7 positions matching TRBD1. V trimming: 7 bases; J trimming: 2 bases; junction bases outside the gene matches: 11. Germline values: CDR1 LNHDA, CDR2 SQIVND (reference sequence). This CDR3 has 16 amino acids.